Below, 25 T cell receptor beta chains from the same sample are listed, as sequenced in a study of blood T cells in healthy people across ages. A second PCR, run for about 6 to 11 cycles, used a sample-barcoded 5' primer plus a J-beta primer mix. TCRdb fed the 5' RACE reads into MiXCR, producing one record per CDR3 protein. The table shows hundreds of thousands of distinct CDR3 sequences, with roughly 49% occurring only once. Sequenced material: blood. The receptors were sampled from an older woman in good health.

V usage is TRBV7-2 and J usage is TRBJ2-1, with D perhaps matching TRBD1 or TRBD2 (5 bases each). Germline V lookup: CDR1 SGHTA, CDR2 FQGNSA. CDR3 length: 16 amino acids. V was pared by 4 bases and J by 3 bases, with 16 bases between. In nucleotides, the CDR3 is TGTGCCAGCAGCTCCGGGGCCGGGGACCTCTACAATGAGCAGTTCTTC. Translating gives CASSSGAGDLYNEQFF. The entire variable domain, with the rest obtained from reference TRBV7-2 and TRBJ2-1, is as follows: GAGVSQSPSNKVTEKGKDVELRCDPISGHTALYWYRQSLGQGLEFLIYFQGNSAPDKSGLPSDRFSAERTGGSVSTLTIQRTQQEDSAVYLCASSSGAGDLYNEQFFGPGTRLTVL.

The chain links TRBV5-1 to TRBJ2-7; 11 nucleotides agree with TRBD1. The CDR3 is made up of 14 amino acids. From germline, CDR1 is SGHRS and CDR2 YFSETQ. Germline trimming cut 4 bases from V and 5 bases from J; bases unmatched to any gene: 5. The CDR3 DNA is TGCGCCAGCAGCCCGGACAGGGGGCACCACGAGCAGTACTTC. Protein: CASSPDRGHHEQYF.

A few counts support this clonotype. For the CDR3, the DNA is TGTGCCACCAGCAGAGATATTGGACGGGACGAGCAGTACTTC. This encodes CATSRDIGRDEQYF. This rearrangement joins TRBV15 to TRBJ2-5; no clear D. The J call may not be correct, given that the DNA end is closer to TRBJ2-7. There are 14 residues in the CDR3. Germline CDR1 reads LNHNV; CDR2 reads YYDKDF (reference sequence).

V usage is TRBV5-1 and J usage is TRBJ2-1; D might be TRBD2 (6 bases). The CDR3 sequence is 14 residues long. The ends were cut back, 3 bases at V and 8 bases at J, with 15 bases in the middle. The V gene's germline CDR1 is SGHRS and CDR2 YFSETQ. The CDR3: CASSSGLAMDEQFF. CDR3 in DNA: TGCGCCAGCAGCTCGGGGCTAGCGATGGATGAGCAGTTCTTC.

This clonotype appeared a few times. CDR3 sequence reads: CASSPDRGPNEKLFF. The CDR3 DNA follows: TGTGCCAGCAGTCCTGACAGGGGTCCAAATGAAAAACTGTTTTTT. The rearrangement links TRBV12-3 or TRBV12-4 to TRBJ1-4; TRBD1 matches 8 bases. The CDR3 is 15 residues long. V trimming: 5 bases; J trimming: 5 bases; junction bases outside the gene matches: 7.

This clonotype has just a few counts. The chain joins TRBV7-2 to TRBJ2-3; D uncertain. Trimming pared 3 bases from V and 2 bases from J, leaving 18 bases between. This CDR3 is built from 17 residues. Germline CDR1 reads SGHTA; CDR2 reads FQGNSA. The CDR3 DNA reads TGTGCCAGCAGCTTGACATACTACGTCGGGTACACAGATACGCAGTATTTT. Its protein is CASSLTYYVGYTDTQYF.

This clonotype was found a few times. V gene TRBV3-1 combines with J gene TRBJ2-6, with a weak D call TRBD2 (5 bases). Trimming shortened V by 10 bases and J by 0 bases, and 7 bases separated the two germline ends. Germline-derived CDR1 and CDR2 are LGHDT and YNNKEL (reference sequence). This CDR3 region has 13 residues. The CDR3 DNA reads as TGTGCCACCGGAGGCTCTGGGGCCAACGTCCTGACTTTC. Its translation: CATGGSGANVLTF. The full variable domain, with the rest looked up from reference TRBV3-1 and TRBJ2-6, is DTAVSQTPKYLVTQMGNDKSIKCEQNLGHDTMYWYKQDSKKFLKIMFSYNNKELIINETVPNRFSPKSPDKAHLNLHINSLELGDSAVYFCATGGSGANVLTFGAGSRLTVL.

CDR3 DNA sequence: TGTGCCAGCAGCCCGGGGACTAGTCGAGACAAAAACATTCAGTACTTC. Protein: CASSPGTSRDKNIQYF. V and J are TRBV5-4 and TRBJ2-4, with TRBD2 identical over 8 bases. CDR1 and CDR2 (germline): SGHNT, YYREEE (reference sequence). CDR3 size: 16 residues. After removal of 4 bases from V and 3 bases from J, the junction contained 9 bases not matched to a gene.

The rearrangement joins TRBV25-1 to TRBJ2-5; D gene uncertain. The CDR3 extends over 11 amino acids. The germline V gene has CDR1 MGHDK and CDR2 SYGVNS. Trimming removed 4 bases from V and 11 bases from J, with 11 bases in between. The CDR3 loop is CASSVRNEQYF. The CDR3 DNA reads TGTGCCAGCAGTGTGCGGAATGAGCAGTACTTC. Full variable domain (outside the CDR3, taken from reference TRBV25-1 and TRBJ2-5): EADIYQTPRYLVIGTGKKITLECSQTMGHDKMYWYQQDPGMELHLIHYSYGVNSTEKGDLSSESTVSRIRTEHFPLTLESARPSHTSQYLCASSVRNEQYFGPGTRLLVL.

The chain recombines TRBV5-1 with TRBJ2-1, with 8 bases identical to TRBD2. Germline V gene lookup returns CDR1 SGHRS and CDR2 YFSETQ. This CDR3 is 16 amino acids long. The ends lost 0 bases at V and 11 bases at J; junction bases unmatched: 13. CDR3 coding DNA: TGCGCCAGCAGCTTGGCGGGAGGGCCAATTCGGAATAAGCAGTTCTTC. Translating gives CASSLAGGPIRNKQFF. Complete variable domain (other parts from reference TRBV5-1 and TRBJ2-1): KAGVTQTPRYLIKTRGQQVTLSCSPISGHRSVSWYQQTPGQGLQFLFEYFSETQRNKGNFPGRFSGRQFSNSRSEMNVSTLELGDSALYLCASSLAGGPIRNKQFFGPGTRLTVL.

The CDR3 spells CASSQAGTRGYEQYF. For the CDR3, the DNA is TGCGCCAGCAGCCAAGCCGGGACTAGGGGCTACGAGCAGTACTTC. The chain has TRBV4-3 and TRBJ2-7, with 8 nucleotides matching TRBD2. CDR3 length: 15 amino acids. Germline V gene sequence: CDR1 LGHNA, CDR2 YSLEER. Trimming cost V 1 base and J 3 bases; bases outside gene matches: 5.

The chain links TRBV4-2 to TRBJ2-7; D gene uncertain. The CDR3 sequence is 13 residues long. Per the germline V gene, CDR1 is LGHNA and CDR2 is YNFKEQ. Trimming pared 4 bases from V and 2 bases from J, leaving 9 bases between. The CDR3 bases are TGTGCCAGCAGCCGAGCGAGGACCTACGAGCAGTACTTC. Protein product: CASSRARTYEQYF.

The chain couples TRBV7-9 to TRBJ2-7; 10 bases match TRBD2. V was clipped by 4 bases and J by 3 bases; unmatched bases: 6. From germline, CDR1 is SEHNR and CDR2 FQNEAQ (reference sequence). This CDR3 contains 15 residues. The CDR3 region is CASSSLAGVLYEQYF. In DNA form, the CDR3 reads TGTGCCAGCAGCTCGCTAGCGGGAGTCCTCTACGAGCAGTACTTC.

The V call is TRBV4-1, the J call TRBJ2-5; D remains unclear. V lost 0 bases to trimming and J lost 1 base, with 12 bases between them. CDR3 length: 16 residues. CDR1 MGHRA and CDR2 YSYEKL come from the germline V gene. The DNA for the CDR3 is TGCGCCAGCAGCCAAGATAGGGTGAGGAGCCAAGAGACCCAGTACTTC. It is translated as CASSQDRVRSQETQYF.

This clonotype was observed a handful of times. This chain connects TRBV20-1 to TRBJ2-3, with 10 bases lining up with TRBD2. Germline V gene sequence: CDR1 DFQATT, CDR2 SNEGSKA (reference sequence). V gave up 6 bases and J gave up 0 bases; unmatched junction bases: 6. The CDR3 loop spans 15 amino acids. This CDR3 is CSAGLAVSSTDTQYF. For the CDR3, the DNA is TGCAGTGCCGGACTAGCGGTTTCTAGCACAGATACGCAGTATTTT.

The CDR3 is CSALLNTEAFF. CDR3 DNA sequence: TGCAGTGCTCTCCTTAACACTGAAGCTTTCTTT. The chain combines TRBV20-1 with TRBJ1-1; D remains ambiguous. The V and J ends lost 5 bases and 2 bases respectively, with 6 bases between them. The CDR3 is 11 amino acids. Germline V gene sequence: CDR1 DFQATT, CDR2 SNEGSKA (reference sequence).

V is TRBV7-2 and J is TRBJ2-3; no clear D. V shed 1 base and J shed 2 bases, with 10 bases lying between them. The CDR3 length is 15 residues. Germline V gene data show CDR1 as SGHTA and CDR2 as FQGNSA. Written as DNA, the CDR3 is TGTGCCAGCAGCTTAGAAGTCGGGTACACAGATACGCAGTATTTT. Translated: CASSLEVGYTDTQYF.

The chain joins TRBV20-1 to TRBJ2-1, with D perhaps TRBD2 (6 bases). CDR1 DFQATT and CDR2 SNEGSKA come from the germline V gene (reference sequence). CDR3 length: 12 residues. Between the trimmed V and J ends, which lost 6 bases and 6 bases, there was a span of 12 bases. The CDR3 DNA follows: TGCAGTGCCTCTGGACTACCCAATGAGCAGTTCTTC. This gives the protein CSASGLPNEQFF.

This chain uses TRBV9 with TRBJ1-1, with no clear D. Trimming cost V 0 bases and J 1 base, with 4 bases left between them. The CDR3 has 13 amino acids. CDR1 and CDR2 from the germline V gene are SGDLS and YYNGEE. The CDR3 coding sequence is TGTGCCAGCAGCGTAGTTACGAACACTGAAGCTTTCTTT. It codes for CASSVVTNTEAFF.

The chain combines TRBV7-2 with TRBJ2-3; TRBD2 is a possible D gene (5 bases). V lost 4 bases and J 4 bases, leaving 21 bases between the germline ends. This CDR3 comprises 17 residues. Germline CDR1 is SGHTA and CDR2 is FQGNSA. CDR3 nucleotide sequence: TGTGCCAGCAGCTCCGACCAAAAGGGCGGAGGCGCAGATACGCAGTATTTT. Its translation is CASSSDQKGGGADTQYF.

This clonotype has more than one count but fewer than ten. This chain joins TRBV3-1 and TRBJ2-1, with TRBD1 matching over 7 bases. Trimming cost V 6 bases and J 5 bases; bases outside gene matches: 10. CDR1 and CDR2 from the germline V gene are LGHDT and YNNKEL (reference sequence). This CDR3 is built from 15 residues. The CDR3 protein is CASSVRDRSDNEQFF. DNA of the CDR3: TGTGCCAGCAGTGTCCGGGACAGATCAGACAATGAGCAGTTCTTC.

This clonotype was picked up many times. The chain carries TRBV10-3 and TRBJ2-5; D gene ambiguous. CDR1 ENHRY and CDR2 SYGVKD come from the germline V gene. CDR3 length: 11 amino acids. The germline V and J ends were trimmed by 3 bases and 5 bases, with 4 bases remaining between them. CDR3 protein: CAISDWETQYF. The CDR3 DNA sequence: TGTGCCATCAGTGACTGGGAGACCCAGTACTTC.

The chain joins TRBV10-3 to TRBJ2-5, with TRBD1 as a possible D gene (6 bases). The CDR3 totals 14 residues. Trimming pared 6 bases from V and 0 bases from J, leaving 11 bases between. Germline loops: CDR1 ENHRY, CDR2 SYGVKD. The CDR3 reads CAIRKDRNQETQYF. The CDR3, as DNA: TGTGCCATCAGAAAAGACAGGAACCAAGAGACCCAGTACTTC.

This clonotype was observed at least ten times. The chain recombines TRBV20-1 with TRBJ2-5, with D uncertain. V was trimmed by 1 base and J by 5 bases, leaving 11 bases between them. This CDR3 is 13 amino acids long. From germline, CDR1 is DFQATT and CDR2 SNEGSKA (reference sequence). The CDR3 loop is CSARAPSLETQYF. The CDR3 nucleotides read TGCAGTGCTAGAGCGCCCAGTTTGGAGACCCAGTACTTC.

This clonotype was seen more than once but under ten times. The CDR3 here is CSAKDGDVTEAFF. In DNA form, the CDR3 reads TGCAGCGCAAAGGACGGCGATGTAACTGAAGCTTTCTTT. The rearrangement links TRBV29-1 to TRBJ1-1; D call uncertain. The V end was cut by 7 bases, the J end by 5 bases, with 17 bases between. The CDR3 covers 13 residues. Germline CDR1 SQVTM, CDR2 ANQGSEA.